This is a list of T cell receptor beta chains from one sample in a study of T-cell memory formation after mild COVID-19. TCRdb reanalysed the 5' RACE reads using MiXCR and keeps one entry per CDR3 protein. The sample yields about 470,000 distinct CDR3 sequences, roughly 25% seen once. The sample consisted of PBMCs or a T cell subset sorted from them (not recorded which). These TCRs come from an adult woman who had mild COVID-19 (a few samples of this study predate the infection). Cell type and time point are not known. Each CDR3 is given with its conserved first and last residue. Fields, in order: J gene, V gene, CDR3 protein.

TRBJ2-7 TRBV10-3 CAIGLAGGGEQYF
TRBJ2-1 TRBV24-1 CATSETRGMPFNEQFF
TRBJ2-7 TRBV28 CASSFQGGSYEQYF
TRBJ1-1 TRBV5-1 CASSFDGFTEAFF
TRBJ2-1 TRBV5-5 CASSLEGDSYNEQFF
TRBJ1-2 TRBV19 CASRSPGQFYGYTF
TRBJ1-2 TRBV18 CASSPGEDRGYTF
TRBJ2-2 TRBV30 CAWSVQSGAGELFF
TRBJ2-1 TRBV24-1 CATSDPPFEQFF
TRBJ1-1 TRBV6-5 CASSYRGGVGNTEAFF
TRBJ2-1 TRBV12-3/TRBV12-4 CASPTRVSYNEQFF
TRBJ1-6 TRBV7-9 CASTIWGQVNSPLHF
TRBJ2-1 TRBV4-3 CASSHLDPDEQFF
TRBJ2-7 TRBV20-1 CSATKGVEQYF
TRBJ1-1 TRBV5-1 CASSLGGDTTEAFF
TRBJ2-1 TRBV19 CASSIRTSGISYNEQFF
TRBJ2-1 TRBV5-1 CASSPGGTSGYNEQFF
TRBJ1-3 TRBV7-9 CASSSGDTIYF
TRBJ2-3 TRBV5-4 CASSLGLAGNTQYF
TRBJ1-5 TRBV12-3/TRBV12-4 CASRSDREADQPQHF
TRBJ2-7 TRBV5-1 CASASESREQYF
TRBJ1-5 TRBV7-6 CASSSTPVAGQPQHF
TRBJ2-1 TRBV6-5 CASRLGRSEGNEQFF
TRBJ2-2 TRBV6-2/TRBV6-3 CASSYPWDSQGELFF
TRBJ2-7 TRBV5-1 CASSPGQSSYEQYF
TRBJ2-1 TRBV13 CASSLNRYNEQFF
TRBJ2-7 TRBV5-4 CASSWGSGYEQYF
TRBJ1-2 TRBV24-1 CATSDFDSFYGYTF
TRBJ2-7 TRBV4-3 CASSQDLIAGDPEQYF
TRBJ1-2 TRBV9 CASSSQDRGFLNYGYTF
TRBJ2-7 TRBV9 CASSDPTGEEQYF
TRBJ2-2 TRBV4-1 CASSQGFAGELFF
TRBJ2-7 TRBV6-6 CASSPPRGGQYEQYF
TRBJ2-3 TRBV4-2 CASSQEYLAGGRDTQYF
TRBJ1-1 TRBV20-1 CSARVVNTEAFF
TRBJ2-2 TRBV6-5 CASSYSGGRNTGELFF
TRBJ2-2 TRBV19 CASSWGRRSTGELFF
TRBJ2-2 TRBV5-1 CASSSRVGQGFTGELFF
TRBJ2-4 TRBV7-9 CASRGPNRLSIQYF
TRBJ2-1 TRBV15 CATSRGPGSSYNEQFF
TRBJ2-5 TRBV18 CASSIRKETQYF
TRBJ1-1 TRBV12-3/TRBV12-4 CASSLGLLTRLNTEAFF
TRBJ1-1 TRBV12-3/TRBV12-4 CASTKQGGITEAFF
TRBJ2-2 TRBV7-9 CASSQRDKNTGELFF
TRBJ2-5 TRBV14 CASSQWGEETQYF
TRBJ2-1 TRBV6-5 CASSYSQRASGPYNEQFF
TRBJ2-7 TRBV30 CAWDSLEAEQYF
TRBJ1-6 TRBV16 CASKETGDGNSPLHF
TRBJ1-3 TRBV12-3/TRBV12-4 CASSFRQAPEYF